A selection of T cell receptor beta chains follows, all from one sample in a study of blood T cell repertoires in COVID-19. Sequencing was performed with immunoSEQ multiplex PCR; in TCRdb, only in-frame clones are kept and a portion is missing. The data hold 150,000 to 200,000 clones, with approximately 85% observed a single time. The sequencing sample was made of peripheral blood. The receptor source for this set is a woman aged 60-75 years with COVID-19, enrolled during active disease. Both conserved end residues are part of each CDR3. Fields, in order: clone size, CDR3 length, J gene, V gene, D gene, CDR3 protein, CDR3 DNA. D genes are given only for firm matches. Some rows mark clone size as missing; the rest say once, few, many or name a class of expanded clone.

clone size: .; CDR3 length: 13; J gene: TRBJ1-1; V gene: TRBV10-3; D gene: .; CDR3 protein: CAIKRTVNTEAFF; CDR3 DNA: TGTGCCATCAAAAGGACAGTCAACACTGAAGCTTTCTTT
clone size: .; CDR3 length: 13; J gene: TRBJ1-1; V gene: TRBV11-2; D gene: .; CDR3 protein: CASSLALDREAFF; CDR3 DNA: TGTGCCAGCAGCTTAGCCCTCGACAGGGAAGCTTTCTTT
clone size: many; CDR3 length: 16; J gene: TRBJ1-4; V gene: TRBV4-1; D gene: .; CDR3 protein: CASSPRSGRGNEKLFF; CDR3 DNA: TGCGCCAGCAGCCCCCGGTCTGGCAGAGGGAATGAAAAACTGTTTTTT
clone size: .; CDR3 length: 15; J gene: TRBJ1-2; V gene: TRBV5-1; D gene: TRBD1; CDR3 protein: CASSASGGINYGYTF; CDR3 DNA: TGCGCCAGCAGCGCGTCAGGGGGAATAAACTATGGCTACACCTTC
clone size: once; CDR3 length: 15; J gene: TRBJ2-3; V gene: TRBV10-2; D gene: TRBD2; CDR3 protein: CASSAGLAAADTQYF; CDR3 DNA: TGCGCCAGCAGTGCGGGACTAGCGGCCGCAGATACGCAGTATTTT
clone size: .; CDR3 length: 15; J gene: TRBJ2-5; V gene: TRBV6-9; D gene: .; CDR3 protein: CASSYPRGAQETQYF; CDR3 DNA: TGTGCCAGCAGTTACCCCAGGGGAGCGCAAGAGACCCAGTACTTC
clone size: .; CDR3 length: 16; J gene: TRBJ2-1; V gene: TRBV7-3; D gene: TRBD2; CDR3 protein: CASSLSRVAGGTEQFF; CDR3 DNA: TGTGCCAGCAGCTTAAGCCGGGTAGCGGGGGGGACCGAGCAGTTCTTC
clone size: .; CDR3 length: 15; J gene: TRBJ1-6; V gene: TRBV7-3; D gene: .; CDR3 protein: CASSLLGAPNSPLHF; CDR3 DNA: TGTGCCAGCAGCTTGTTAGGAGCCCCTAATTCACCCCTCCACTTT
clone size: .; CDR3 length: 14; J gene: TRBJ1-4; V gene: TRBV6-5; D gene: .; CDR3 protein: CASNRGGPNEKLFF; CDR3 DNA: TGTGCCTCAAACCGGGGTGGACCTAATGAAAAACTGTTTTTT
clone size: .; CDR3 length: 17; J gene: TRBJ2-2; V gene: TRBV28; D gene: TRBD2; CDR3 protein: CASTRLAGGWGTGELFF; CDR3 DNA: TGTGCCAGCACAAGACTAGCGGGAGGTTGGGGTACCGGGGAGCTGTTTTTT
clone size: .; CDR3 length: 19; J gene: TRBJ2-3; V gene: TRBV7-3; D gene: TRBD2; CDR3 protein: CASSLIGTSGGASTDTQYF; CDR3 DNA: TGTGCCAGCAGCTTAATAGGGACTAGCGGGGGAGCTAGCACAGATACGCAGTATTTT
clone size: once; CDR3 length: 14; J gene: TRBJ1-3; V gene: TRBV27; D gene: TRBD1; CDR3 protein: CASKQGALGNTIYF; CDR3 DNA: TGTGCCAGCAAACAGGGGGCGTTAGGAAACACCATATATTTT
clone size: .; CDR3 length: 12; J gene: TRBJ2-5; V gene: TRBV7-9; D gene: .; CDR3 protein: CASSLRQETQYF; CDR3 DNA: TGTGCCAGCAGCTTACGCCAAGAGACCCAGTACTTC
clone size: .; CDR3 length: 12; J gene: TRBJ2-1; V gene: TRBV7-2; D gene: .; CDR3 protein: CASRYTRDEQFF; CDR3 DNA: TGTGCCAGCAGATACACGAGGGATGAGCAGTTCTTC
clone size: once; CDR3 length: 14; J gene: TRBJ1-1; V gene: TRBV2; D gene: .; CDR3 protein: CASSGQLMNTEAFF; CDR3 DNA: TGTGCCAGCAGTGGACAGCTAATGAACACTGAAGCTTTCTTT
clone size: .; CDR3 length: 15; J gene: TRBJ1-2; V gene: TRBV7-6; D gene: TRBD1; CDR3 protein: CASSPEGAGLYGYTF; CDR3 DNA: TGTGCCAGCAGCCCCGAGGGGGCAGGCCTGTATGGCTACACCTTC
clone size: .; CDR3 length: 12; J gene: TRBJ2-1; V gene: TRBV12-3/TRBV12-4; D gene: .; CDR3 protein: CASSFSNTEQFF; CDR3 DNA: TGTGCCAGCAGTTTTAGTAATACTGAGCAGTTCTTC
clone size: once; CDR3 length: 15; J gene: TRBJ2-3; V gene: TRBV19; D gene: .; CDR3 protein: CASSMNPLAQGTQYF; CDR3 DNA: TGTGCCAGTAGTATGAACCCCCTAGCCCAAGGCACGCAGTATTTT
clone size: once; CDR3 length: 16; J gene: TRBJ1-6; V gene: TRBV27; D gene: .; CDR3 protein: CASSSQKTGWGSPLHF; CDR3 DNA: TGTGCCAGCAGTTCTCAGAAGACAGGCTGGGGTTCACCCCTCCACTTT
clone size: .; CDR3 length: 13; J gene: TRBJ2-3; V gene: TRBV30; D gene: .; CDR3 protein: CAWISSSTDTQYF; CDR3 DNA: TGTGCCTGGATCAGTTCTAGCACAGATACGCAGTATTTT
clone size: .; CDR3 length: 13; J gene: TRBJ2-7; V gene: TRBV19; D gene: TRBD2; CDR3 protein: CASSTGAGYEQYF; CDR3 DNA: TGTGCCAGTAGTACGGGAGCGGGGTACGAGCAGTACTTC
clone size: .; CDR3 length: 13; J gene: TRBJ1-3; V gene: TRBV7-3; D gene: .; CDR3 protein: CASSSRTGNTIYF; CDR3 DNA: TGTGCCAGCAGCTCCCGGACAGGAAACACCATATATTTT
clone size: .; CDR3 length: 18; J gene: TRBJ2-2; V gene: TRBV5-5; D gene: TRBD2; CDR3 protein: CASSLVRLAGGPTGELFF; CDR3 DNA: TGTGCCAGCAGCTTGGTTCGGCTAGCGGGGGGGCCTACCGGGGAGCTGTTTTTT
clone size: .; CDR3 length: 15; J gene: TRBJ2-5; V gene: TRBV6-5; D gene: TRBD1; CDR3 protein: CASSFLGQQPQTQYF; CDR3 DNA: TGTGCCAGCAGTTTCCTGGGACAGCAGCCTCAGACCCAGTACTTC
clone size: .; CDR3 length: 13; J gene: TRBJ2-5; V gene: TRBV14; D gene: .; CDR3 protein: CASSPIQGETQYF; CDR3 DNA: TGTGCCAGCAGCCCGATCCAGGGTGAGACCCAGTACTTC
clone size: .; CDR3 length: 14; J gene: TRBJ1-1; V gene: TRBV7-3; D gene: .; CDR3 protein: CASSPGQLNTEAFF; CDR3 DNA: TGTGCCAGCAGCCCTGGACAGTTGAACACTGAAGCTTTCTTT
clone size: .; CDR3 length: 14; J gene: TRBJ2-2; V gene: TRBV19; D gene: TRBD1; CDR3 protein: CASKTGGVTGELFF; CDR3 DNA: TGTGCCAGTAAAACAGGGGGTGTAACCGGGGAGCTGTTTTTT
clone size: .; CDR3 length: 13; J gene: TRBJ2-7; V gene: TRBV29-1; D gene: .; CDR3 protein: CSVEDKIRTEQYF; CDR3 DNA: TGCAGCGTTGAGGACAAAATCAGAACCGAGCAGTACTTC
clone size: .; CDR3 length: 13; J gene: TRBJ1-3; V gene: TRBV11-2; D gene: .; CDR3 protein: CASSLYSVDTIYF; CDR3 DNA: TGTGCCAGCAGCTTATACTCTGTGGACACCATATATTTT
clone size: once; CDR3 length: 16; J gene: TRBJ1-1; V gene: TRBV11-2; D gene: TRBD1; CDR3 protein: CASSSLRQGGDTEAFF; CDR3 DNA: TGTGCCAGCAGCTCCTTAAGACAGGGAGGCGACACTGAAGCTTTCTTT
clone size: .; CDR3 length: 15; J gene: TRBJ1-5; V gene: TRBV6-5; D gene: TRBD1; CDR3 protein: CASSRTGQGHQPQHF; CDR3 DNA: TGTGCCAGCAGCCGGACCGGACAGGGACATCAGCCCCAGCATTTT
clone size: .; CDR3 length: 14; J gene: TRBJ2-2; V gene: TRBV11-1; D gene: .; CDR3 protein: CASSLGPAKEKLFF; CDR3 DNA: TGTGCCAGCAGCTTAGGTCCCGCGAAAGAAAAGCTGTTTTTT
clone size: .; CDR3 length: 13; J gene: TRBJ1-2; V gene: TRBV29-1; D gene: .; CDR3 protein: CSAPRGGDGGYTF; CDR3 DNA: TGCAGCGCCCCCCGGGGAGGGGACGGTGGCTACACCTTC
clone size: once; CDR3 length: 16; J gene: TRBJ2-3; V gene: TRBV7-2; D gene: TRBD2; CDR3 protein: CASSYASGTSHDTQYF; CDR3 DNA: TGTGCCAGCAGCTATGCTTCCGGGACTAGTCACGATACGCAGTATTTT
clone size: .; CDR3 length: 15; J gene: TRBJ2-1; V gene: TRBV7-2; D gene: .; CDR3 protein: CASSLVRGYYNEQFF; CDR3 DNA: TGTGCCAGCAGCTTAGTCCGGGGTTACTACAATGAGCAGTTCTTC
clone size: .; CDR3 length: 17; J gene: TRBJ2-7; V gene: TRBV7-2; D gene: TRBD2; CDR3 protein: CASRGGLAGPSSYEQYF; CDR3 DNA: TGTGCCAGCCGGGGTGGGCTAGCGGGACCAAGCTCCTACGAGCAGTACTTC
clone size: .; CDR3 length: 16; J gene: TRBJ1-2; V gene: TRBV5-4; D gene: .; CDR3 protein: CASSLWTGVGPPGYTF; CDR3 DNA: TGTGCCAGCAGCCTATGGACGGGGGTGGGGCCACCCGGCTACACCTTC
clone size: once; CDR3 length: 14; J gene: TRBJ1-1; V gene: TRBV12-2; D gene: .; CDR3 protein: CASRLAGQEPEAFF; CDR3 DNA: TGTGCAAGTCGCTTAGCTGGACAGGAGCCTGAAGCTTTCTTT
clone size: .; CDR3 length: 17; J gene: TRBJ2-3; V gene: TRBV5-1; D gene: TRBD1; CDR3 protein: CASSLQIDRGNTDTQYF; CDR3 DNA: TGCGCCAGCAGCTTACAAATCGACAGGGGAAACACAGATACGCAGTATTTT
clone size: .; CDR3 length: 17; J gene: TRBJ2-2; V gene: TRBV19; D gene: .; CDR3 protein: CASSMRGGPRGTGELFF; CDR3 DNA: TGTGCCAGTAGTATGAGGGGGGGACCGCGTGGCACCGGGGAGCTGTTTTTT
clone size: .; CDR3 length: 19; J gene: TRBJ2-3; V gene: TRBV11-2; D gene: TRBD2; CDR3 protein: CASSLGGLAGPPSTDTQYF; CDR3 DNA: TGTGCCAGCAGCCTAGGCGGACTAGCGGGACCTCCTAGCACAGATACGCAGTATTTT
clone size: .; CDR3 length: 13; J gene: TRBJ2-1; V gene: TRBV28; D gene: TRBD2; CDR3 protein: CASSLAGGYEQFF; CDR3 DNA: TGTGCCAGCAGTCTAGCGGGAGGGTATGAGCAGTTCTTC
clone size: .; CDR3 length: 15; J gene: TRBJ2-1; V gene: TRBV19; D gene: TRBD1; CDR3 protein: CASLDETGVGGEQFF; CDR3 DNA: TGTGCCAGTCTTGACGAGACAGGGGTTGGCGGTGAGCAGTTCTTC
clone size: .; CDR3 length: 17; J gene: TRBJ2-6; V gene: TRBV27; D gene: .; CDR3 protein: CASSVASDQAGANVLTF; CDR3 DNA: TGTGCCAGCAGCGTAGCTAGCGATCAGGCTGGGGCCAACGTCCTGACTTTC
clone size: .; CDR3 length: 15; J gene: TRBJ2-7; V gene: TRBV2; D gene: .; CDR3 protein: CASRLTGSRDYEQYF; CDR3 DNA: TGTGCCAGCAGGCTAACAGGGAGTAGAGACTACGAGCAGTACTTC
clone size: .; CDR3 length: 13; J gene: TRBJ2-7; V gene: TRBV2; D gene: TRBD1; CDR3 protein: CASRTGAWSEQYF; CDR3 DNA: TGTGCCAGCAGAACAGGGGCCTGGTCCGAGCAGTACTTC
clone size: .; CDR3 length: 14; J gene: TRBJ2-2; V gene: TRBV7-3; D gene: TRBD1; CDR3 protein: CASRSGGNTGELFF; CDR3 DNA: TGTGCCAGCAGGTCAGGGGGGAACACCGGGGAGCTGTTTTTT
clone size: .; CDR3 length: 15; J gene: TRBJ2-7; V gene: TRBV9; D gene: TRBD2; CDR3 protein: CASSVAPEGGGEQYF; CDR3 DNA: TGTGCCAGCAGCGTAGCTCCAGAGGGCGGGGGCGAGCAGTACTTC
clone size: once; CDR3 length: 16; J gene: TRBJ1-1; V gene: TRBV7-9; D gene: .; CDR3 protein: CASSLVGGQGRTEAFF; CDR3 DNA: TGTGCCAGCAGCTTAGTGGGAGGCCAGGGCAGGACTGAAGCTTTCTTT
clone size: .; CDR3 length: 14; J gene: TRBJ1-3; V gene: TRBV5-1; D gene: .; CDR3 protein: CASSLEGTGRTIYF; CDR3 DNA: TGCGCCAGCAGCTTGGAAGGGACTGGACGGACCATATATTTT
clone size: .; CDR3 length: 14; J gene: TRBJ1-2; V gene: TRBV6-5; D gene: TRBD1; CDR3 protein: CASRQGALGYGYTF; CDR3 DNA: TGTGCCAGCAGGCAGGGGGCGCTGGGCTATGGCTACACCTTC
clone size: .; CDR3 length: 15; J gene: TRBJ2-5; V gene: TRBV11-2; D gene: TRBD2; CDR3 protein: CASSLISGRLETQYF; CDR3 DNA: TGTGCCAGCAGCTTGATTAGCGGGAGGTTAGAGACCCAGTACTTC
clone size: .; CDR3 length: 17; J gene: TRBJ1-2; V gene: TRBV28; D gene: TRBD1; CDR3 protein: CASSLLTTGGFSYGYTF; CDR3 DNA: TGTGCCAGCAGTTTACTTACGACAGGGGGCTTTAGCTATGGCTACACCTTC
clone size: .; CDR3 length: 13; J gene: TRBJ2-4; V gene: TRBV12-3/TRBV12-4; D gene: .; CDR3 protein: CASSITQGGIQYF; CDR3 DNA: TGTGCCAGCAGCATTACGCAGGGAGGCATTCAGTACTTC
clone size: .; CDR3 length: 18; J gene: TRBJ1-6; V gene: TRBV7-6; D gene: .; CDR3 protein: CASSRHTQESSYNSPLHF; CDR3 DNA: TGTGCCAGCAGCCGGCACACACAGGAGAGCTCCTATAATTCACCCCTCCACTTT
clone size: once; CDR3 length: 14; J gene: TRBJ1-4; V gene: TRBV2; D gene: TRBD1; CDR3 protein: CASSWDSSNEKLFF; CDR3 DNA: TGTGCCAGCAGTTGGGACAGCTCTAATGAAAAACTGTTTTTT
clone size: .; CDR3 length: 17; J gene: TRBJ2-1; V gene: TRBV27; D gene: TRBD2; CDR3 protein: CASSRRTSGGTYNEQFF; CDR3 DNA: TGTGCCAGCAGCCGACGGACTAGCGGGGGAACTTACAATGAGCAGTTCTTC
clone size: .; CDR3 length: 14; J gene: TRBJ1-2; V gene: TRBV5-1; D gene: .; CDR3 protein: CASSLGQANRGYTF; CDR3 DNA: TGCGCCAGCAGCTTGGGACAGGCAAATAGAGGCTACACCTTC
clone size: .; CDR3 length: 15; J gene: TRBJ1-4; V gene: TRBV18; D gene: TRBD1; CDR3 protein: CASSRGQGEDEKLFF; CDR3 DNA: TGTGCCAGCTCGCGCGGACAGGGAGAGGACGAAAAACTGTTTTTT